This T cell receptor (beta chain) was obtained from a study of cytomegalovirus exposure and HLA in healthy donors. General study results and limits: In the analysis, some V segments, TRBV6-2 and TRBV6-3 included, were excluded as indistinguishable. Later analysis demonstrated an association between a missense DCLRE1C variant and TCR beta V- and J-gene trimming.

Remarks on this clone: Antigen: not known.

In the PCR, 60 Vbeta and 13 Jbeta primers were used. This table comes from immunoSEQ multiplex PCR, and its TCRdb copy is limited to in-frame clones, with some not included. Of roughly 71,000 clones detected, roughly 80% appear once; the ten largest clones hold under 3%. Per germline, CDR1 SEHNR and CDR2 FQNEAQ (reference sequence). The CDR3 sequence is 15 residues long. V was clipped by 3 bases and J by 4 bases, with 15 bases between them. The J gene is TRBJ1-2, the V gene TRBV7-9, with a possible D match to TRBD1 (6 bases). Material for sequencing was PBMCs. The clonotype originates from a girl under 18 in good health and CMV-seropositive. The CDR3 here is CASSFRGTLAYGYTF. The CDR3 coding sequence is TGTGCCAGCAGCTTCAGGGGCACCTTGGCCTATGGCTACACCTTC.